The clone carrying this T cell receptor (beta chain) was counted a few times. TCRdb re-called the RT-PCR reads with MiXCR, one entry per CDR3 protein. The data hold about 680,000 distinct CDR3 sequences, with 11% to 15% observed a single time. Per the germline V gene, CDR1 is DFQATT and CDR2 is SNEGSKA (reference sequence). V lost 6 bases and J 4 bases, leaving 12 bases between the germline ends. The CDR3 extends over 12 amino acids. The receptor was isolated from a female donor in good health, serving as a healthy control. This sequence joins TRBV20-1 and TRBJ1-2, with D unclear. The sequencing sample was made of memory CD4+ T cells from blood. The DNA for the CDR3 is TGCAGTGCCATCGGACGGACCTATGGCTACACCTTC. This codes for CSAIGRTYGYTF.